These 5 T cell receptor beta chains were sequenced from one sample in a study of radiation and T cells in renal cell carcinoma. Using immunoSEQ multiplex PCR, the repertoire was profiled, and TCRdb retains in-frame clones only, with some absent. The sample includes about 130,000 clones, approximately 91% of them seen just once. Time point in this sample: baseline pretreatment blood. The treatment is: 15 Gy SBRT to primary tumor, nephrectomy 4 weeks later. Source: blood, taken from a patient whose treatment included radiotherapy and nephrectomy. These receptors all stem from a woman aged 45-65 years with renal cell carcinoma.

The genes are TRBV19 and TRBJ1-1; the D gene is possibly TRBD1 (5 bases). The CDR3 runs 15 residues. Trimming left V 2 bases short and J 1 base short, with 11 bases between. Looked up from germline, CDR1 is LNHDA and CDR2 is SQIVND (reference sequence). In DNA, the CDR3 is TGTGCCAGTAGTATATCGGACAATTCGAACACTGAAGCTTTCTTT. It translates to CASSISDNSNTEAFF.

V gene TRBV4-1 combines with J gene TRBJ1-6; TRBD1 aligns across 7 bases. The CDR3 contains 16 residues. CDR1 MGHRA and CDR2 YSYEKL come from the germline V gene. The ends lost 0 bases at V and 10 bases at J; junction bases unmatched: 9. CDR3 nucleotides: TGCGCCAGCAGCCAAGATACACAGGGGTCTGGGTCACCCCTCCACTTT. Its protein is CASSQDTQGSGSPLHF.

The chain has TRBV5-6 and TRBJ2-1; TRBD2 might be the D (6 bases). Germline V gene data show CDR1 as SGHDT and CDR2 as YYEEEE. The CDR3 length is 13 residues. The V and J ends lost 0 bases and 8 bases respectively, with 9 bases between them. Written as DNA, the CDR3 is TGTGCCAGCAGCTTGGGATGGGGGGATGAGCAGTTCTTC. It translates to CASSLGWGDEQFF.

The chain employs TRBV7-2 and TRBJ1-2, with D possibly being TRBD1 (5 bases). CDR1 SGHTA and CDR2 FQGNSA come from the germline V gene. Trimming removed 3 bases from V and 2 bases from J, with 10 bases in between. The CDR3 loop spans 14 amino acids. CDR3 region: CASSLGVGNYGYTF. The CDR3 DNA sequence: TGTGCCAGCAGCTTGGGGGTTGGGAACTATGGCTACACCTTC.

In DNA form, the CDR3 reads TGTGCCAGCAGTGAGAGGACGCTCTCCTACGAGCAGTACTTC. Translated: CASSERTLSYEQYF. The genes are TRBV2 and TRBJ2-7; no firm D call. CDR1 SNHLY and CDR2 FYNNEI come from the germline V gene. CDR3 length: 14 amino acids. The V gene lost 3 bases and the J gene lost 0 bases, with 9 bases spanning the gap.